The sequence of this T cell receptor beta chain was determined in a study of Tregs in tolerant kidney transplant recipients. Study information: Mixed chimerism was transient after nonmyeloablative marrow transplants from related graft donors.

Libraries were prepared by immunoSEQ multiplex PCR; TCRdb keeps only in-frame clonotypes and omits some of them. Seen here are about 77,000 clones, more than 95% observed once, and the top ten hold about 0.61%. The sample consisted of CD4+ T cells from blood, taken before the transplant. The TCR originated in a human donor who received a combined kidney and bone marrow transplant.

CDR3 amino acids: CASDSRTITDTQYF. The CDR3 nucleotides read TGTGCCAGCGATAGTCGGACTATTACAGATACGCAGTATTTT. The V gene is TRBV28, the J gene TRBJ2-3; D may be TRBD2 (6 bases). The CDR3 spans 14 residues. V lost 8 bases, J lost 3 bases, and 15 bases lay in between. Germline V gene lookup returns CDR1 MDHEN and CDR2 SYDVKM.